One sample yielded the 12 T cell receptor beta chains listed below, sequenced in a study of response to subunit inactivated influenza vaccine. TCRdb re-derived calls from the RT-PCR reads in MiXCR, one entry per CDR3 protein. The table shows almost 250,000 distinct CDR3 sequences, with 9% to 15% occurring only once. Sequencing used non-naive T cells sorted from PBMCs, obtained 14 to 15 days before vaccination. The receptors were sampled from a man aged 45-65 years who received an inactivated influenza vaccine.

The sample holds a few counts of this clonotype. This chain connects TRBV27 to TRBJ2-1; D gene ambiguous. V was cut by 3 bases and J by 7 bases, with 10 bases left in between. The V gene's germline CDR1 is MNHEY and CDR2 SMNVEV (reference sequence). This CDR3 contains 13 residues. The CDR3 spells CASSFRGRNEQFF. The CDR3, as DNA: TGTGCCAGCAGTTTCAGAGGCCGGAATGAGCAGTTCTTC.

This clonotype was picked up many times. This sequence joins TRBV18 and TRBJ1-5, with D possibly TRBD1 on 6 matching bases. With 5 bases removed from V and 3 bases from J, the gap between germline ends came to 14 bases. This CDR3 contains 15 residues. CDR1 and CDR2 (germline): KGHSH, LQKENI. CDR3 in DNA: TGTGCCAGCTCATATGACAGGACCGTCAATCAGCCCCAGCATTTT. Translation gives CASSYDRTVNQPQHF.

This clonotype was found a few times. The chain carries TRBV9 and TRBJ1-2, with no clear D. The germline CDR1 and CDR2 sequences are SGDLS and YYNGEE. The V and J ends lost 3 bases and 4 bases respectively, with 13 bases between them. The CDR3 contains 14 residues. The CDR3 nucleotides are TGTGCCAGCAGCGGCGCGGGAGCGGCCTATGGCTACACCTTC. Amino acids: CASSGAGAAYGYTF.

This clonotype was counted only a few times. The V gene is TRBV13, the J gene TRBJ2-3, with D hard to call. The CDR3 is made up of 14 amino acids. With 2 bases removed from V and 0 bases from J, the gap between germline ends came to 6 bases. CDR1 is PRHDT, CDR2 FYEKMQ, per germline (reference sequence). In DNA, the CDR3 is TGTGCCAGCAGCTTAAAGGCGAGCACAGATACGCAGTATTTT. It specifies CASSLKASTDTQYF.

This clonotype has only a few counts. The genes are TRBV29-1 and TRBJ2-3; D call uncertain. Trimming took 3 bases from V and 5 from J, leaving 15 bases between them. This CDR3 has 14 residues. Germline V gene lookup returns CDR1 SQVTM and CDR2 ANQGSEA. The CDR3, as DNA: TGCAGCGTTGACAAGGGCCTCGCTAAAGATACGCAGTATTTT. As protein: CSVDKGLAKDTQYF.

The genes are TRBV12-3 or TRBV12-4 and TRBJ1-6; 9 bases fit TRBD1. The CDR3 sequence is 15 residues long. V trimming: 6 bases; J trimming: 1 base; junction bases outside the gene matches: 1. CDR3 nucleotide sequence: TGTGCCAGCAGGGACAGGGGTTCCTATAATTCACCCCTCCACTTT. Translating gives CASRDRGSYNSPLHF.

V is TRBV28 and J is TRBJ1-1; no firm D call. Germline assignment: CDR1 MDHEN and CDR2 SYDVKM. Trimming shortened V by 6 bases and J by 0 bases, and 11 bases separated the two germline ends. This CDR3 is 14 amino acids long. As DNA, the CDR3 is TGTGCCAGCAGGCTACAGCGCATGAACACTGAAGCTTTCTTT. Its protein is CASRLQRMNTEAFF.

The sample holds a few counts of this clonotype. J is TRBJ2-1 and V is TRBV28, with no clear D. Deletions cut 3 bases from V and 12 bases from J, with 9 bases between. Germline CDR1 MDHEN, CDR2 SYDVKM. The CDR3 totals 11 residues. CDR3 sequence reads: CASSFAAGQFF. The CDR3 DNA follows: TGTGCCAGCAGTTTTGCGGCAGGGCAGTTCTTC. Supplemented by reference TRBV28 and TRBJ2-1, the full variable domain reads DVKVTQSSRYLVKRTGEKVFLECVQDMDHENMFWYRQDPGLGLRLIYFSYDVKMKEKGDIPEGYSVSREKKERFSLILESASTNQTSMYLCASSFAAGQFFGPGTRLTVL.

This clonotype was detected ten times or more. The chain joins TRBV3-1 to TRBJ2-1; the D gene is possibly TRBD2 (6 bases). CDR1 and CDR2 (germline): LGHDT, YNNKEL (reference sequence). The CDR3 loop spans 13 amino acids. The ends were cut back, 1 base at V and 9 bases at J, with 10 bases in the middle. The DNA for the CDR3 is TGTGCCAGCAGCCAAGGCTTGCGGGGTGAGCAGTTCTTC. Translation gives CASSQGLRGEQFF.

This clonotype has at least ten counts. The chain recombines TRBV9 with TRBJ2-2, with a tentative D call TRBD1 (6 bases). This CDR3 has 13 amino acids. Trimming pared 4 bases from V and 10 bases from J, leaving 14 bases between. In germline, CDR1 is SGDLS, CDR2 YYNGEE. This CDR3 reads CASSPKTGQELFF. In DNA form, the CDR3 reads TGTGCCAGCAGCCCCAAAACAGGGCAGGAGCTGTTTTTT.

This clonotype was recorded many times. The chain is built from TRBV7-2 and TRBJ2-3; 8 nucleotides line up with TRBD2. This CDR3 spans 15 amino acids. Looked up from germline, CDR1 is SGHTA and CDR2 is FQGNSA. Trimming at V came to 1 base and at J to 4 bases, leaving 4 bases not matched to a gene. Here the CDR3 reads CASSLVGGGSDTQYF. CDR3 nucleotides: TGTGCCAGCAGCTTAGTCGGCGGGGGGTCAGATACGCAGTATTTT.

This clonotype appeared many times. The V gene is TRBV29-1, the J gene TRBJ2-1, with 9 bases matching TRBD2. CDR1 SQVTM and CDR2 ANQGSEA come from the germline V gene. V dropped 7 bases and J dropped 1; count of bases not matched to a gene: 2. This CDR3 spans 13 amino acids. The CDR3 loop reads CSGSGRSYNEQFF. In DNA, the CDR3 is TGCAGCGGCAGCGGGAGGTCCTACAATGAGCAGTTCTTC.